Shown below are 23 T cell receptor beta chains from a single sample sequenced in a study of T cells in Graves' hyperthyroidism and ophthalmopathy. RNA transcripts yielded amplified TCR beta CDR3 regions. An initial round of RT-PCR targeting the TCR CDR3 relied on the HTBI primer set. TCRdb ran MiXCR on the multiplex PCR reads and lists one entry per CDR3 protein. The data show about 400,000 distinct CDR3 sequences, 15% to 18% seen once. The specimen sequenced was blood. These receptors came from a woman younger than 35 with Graves' hyperthyroidism that later progressed to Graves' ophthalmopathy.

The chain employs TRBV24-1 and TRBJ2-2; no reliable D call. The germline V and J ends were trimmed by 11 bases and 3 bases, with 6 bases remaining between them. From germline, CDR1 is KGHDR and CDR2 SFDVKD. The CDR3 is made up of 11 amino acids. The chain's CDR3 is CAIQDTGELFF. The CDR3 DNA follows: TGTGCCATACAAGACACCGGGGAGCTGTTTTTT.

This clonotype has at least ten counts. This rearrangement joins TRBV7-2 to TRBJ2-1, with D uncertain. There are 11 residues in the CDR3. In germline, CDR1 is SGHTA, CDR2 FQGNSA. Trimming stripped 5 bases from V and 11 bases from J, with 10 bases between. In nucleotides, the CDR3 is TGTGCCAGCAGCCAAGGACCAAAGCAGTTCTTC. Protein: CASSQGPKQFF. The full variable domain, completed using reference TRBV7-2 and TRBJ2-1, is GAGVSQSPSNKVTEKGKDVELRCDPISGHTALYWYRQSLGQGLEFLIYFQGNSAPDKSGLPSDRFSAERTGGSVSTLTIQRTQQEDSAVYLCASSQGPKQFFGPGTRLTVL.

The J gene is TRBJ2-7, the V gene TRBV6-1, with 7 bases that match TRBD2. This CDR3 is 14 amino acids long. CDR1 and CDR2 from the germline V gene are MNHNS and SASEGT. Germline trimming cut 2 bases from V and 2 bases from J; bases unmatched to any gene: 3. The CDR3 region has the DNA TGTGCCAGCAGTGAAAAAGGACTAGCCTACGAGCAGTACTTC. Its protein product is CASSEKGLAYEQYF.

This clonotype was observed many times. J is TRBJ2-1 and V is TRBV7-8; 7 nucleotides line up with TRBD1. V dropped 1 base and J dropped 5; count of bases not matched to a gene: 11. CDR3 length equals 17 residues. CDR1 is SGHVS, CDR2 FQNEAQ, per germline. CDR3 bases: TGTGCCAGCAGCTTAGACTCTACAGGGGTTGCCCACAATGAGCAGTTCTTC. Protein product: CASSLDSTGVAHNEQFF.

The gene calls are TRBV20-1 and TRBJ2-5; possible D gene TRBD2, 5 bases. Germline assignment: CDR1 DFQATT and CDR2 SNEGSKA (reference sequence). This CDR3 has 13 residues. The CDR3 bases are TGCAGCGGGCTGGAGGTAAATTTGGAGACCCAGTACTTC. It specifies CSGLEVNLETQYF.

The chain links TRBV7-2 to TRBJ2-2, with D possibly being TRBD1 or TRBD2 (6 bases each). V dropped 5 bases and J dropped 4 bases, with 14 bases sitting between them. The V gene's germline CDR1 is SGHTA and CDR2 FQGNSA. This CDR3 region has 15 residues. The CDR3 bases are TGTGCCAGCAGCAATGGGGGGACAACCACCGGGGAGCTGTTTTTT. Its protein is CASSNGGTTTGELFF.

This clonotype was observed many times. The chain has TRBV13 and TRBJ2-3; no clear D. CDR3 length: 14 residues. V gave up 2 bases and J gave up 5 bases, with 11 bases separating them. Germline CDR1 is PRHDT and CDR2 is FYEKMQ (reference sequence). This CDR3 reads CASSLRASGDTQYF. The CDR3, as DNA: TGTGCCAGCAGCTTAAGGGCCTCTGGAGATACGCAGTATTTT.

This clonotype showed up just a few times. The chain links TRBV4-2 to TRBJ2-1; D perhaps matches TRBD2 (6 bases). This CDR3 is 14 amino acids long. Germline CDR1 reads LGHNA; CDR2 reads YNFKEQ. V lost 0 bases, J lost 7 bases, and 10 bases lay in between. The CDR3, as DNA: TGTGCCAGCAGCCAAGATAGGAGCGGGAATGAGCAGTTCTTC. It is translated as CASSQDRSGNEQFF.

This clonotype was seen many times. V gene TRBV10-3 combines with J gene TRBJ1-2; 8 bases match TRBD1. Losses at the gene ends were 6 bases for V and 5 bases for J; bases not matched to a gene: 5. The germline CDR1 and CDR2 sequences are ENHRY and SYGVKD. The CDR3 runs to 13 residues. CDR3 sequence reads: CAISLTGDYGYTF. CDR3 bases: TGTGCCATCAGCCTGACAGGGGATTATGGCTACACCTTC.

This clonotype was recorded many times. The chain is built from TRBV20-1 and TRBJ2-3; TRBD2 matches at 8 bases. This CDR3 has 18 residues. After removal of 3 bases from V and 0 bases from J, the junction contained 14 bases not matched to a gene. Germline V gene data show CDR1 as DFQATT and CDR2 as SNEGSKA (reference sequence). Written as DNA, the CDR3 is TGCAGTGCTAGTTTGCGGGAGGAGGGGGTGGCTAGCACAGATACGCAGTATTTT. As protein: CSASLREEGVASTDTQYF.

The J gene is TRBJ2-7, the V gene TRBV12-3 or TRBV12-4; maybe TRBD1 (6 bases). V lost 9 bases to trimming and J lost 2 bases, with 20 bases between them. CDR3 length: 15 amino acids. The CDR3 coding sequence is TGTGCCAGTAGCCAAGGCTCCGAGGGGGCCTACGAGCAGTACTTC. It specifies CASSQGSEGAYEQYF.

The sample holds many counts of this clonotype. The chain has TRBV28 and TRBJ2-7, with unresolved D. CDR3 length: 12 amino acids. V was trimmed by 11 bases and J by 3 bases, leaving 14 bases between them. CDR1 and CDR2 from the germline V gene are MDHEN and SYDVKM. The CDR3 region is CAAGMVNYEQYF. The DNA for the CDR3 is TGTGCCGCAGGCATGGTTAACTACGAGCAGTACTTC.

This chain joins TRBV7-9 and TRBJ2-1, with 9 bases identical to TRBD1. V trimming: 5 bases; J trimming: 7 bases; junction bases outside the gene matches: 9. The CDR3 sequence is 15 residues long. Looked up from germline, CDR1 is SEHNR and CDR2 is FQNEAQ (reference sequence). CDR3 coding DNA: TGTGCCAGCAGCGAGACGGACAGGGGTGGAAATGAGCAGTTCTTC. It encodes CASSETDRGGNEQFF.

This clonotype was seen more than once but under ten times. The chain has TRBV20-1 and TRBJ2-1; D is unresolved. Trimming stripped 3 bases from V and 3 bases from J, with 3 bases between. Germline loops: CDR1 DFQATT, CDR2 SNEGSKA (reference sequence). The CDR3 totals 11 residues. The DNA for the CDR3 is TGCAGTGCTAGGCACTACAATGAGCAGTTCTTC. Amino acids: CSARHYNEQFF.

This clonotype appeared many times. The J gene is TRBJ2-1, the V gene TRBV13; 11 nucleotides match TRBD2. Germline assignment: CDR1 PRHDT and CDR2 FYEKMQ (reference sequence). The CDR3 has 21 amino acids. J gave up 1 base and V 4 bases, and 18 bases lay outside the gene matches. In DNA, the CDR3 is TGTGCCAGCAGCTCCACCCTCGGGTCGACTAGCGGGAAAGGGTCCTACAATGAGCAGTTCTTC. Its protein product is CASSSTLGSTSGKGSYNEQFF.

This clonotype was seen more than once but under ten times. The chain has TRBV6-1 and TRBJ1-5; D remains unclear. CDR3 size: 13 residues. Germline CDR1 is MNHNS and CDR2 is SASEGT. The V end was cut by 6 bases, the J end by 2 bases, with 8 bases between. DNA for the CDR3: TGTGCCAGCAGAGACGACGGCAATCAGCCCCAGCATTTT. This translates into CASRDDGNQPQHF.

This clonotype has ten or more counts. This chain links TRBV12-3 or TRBV12-4 with TRBJ1-2; no clear D. This CDR3 is 14 amino acids long. The ends were cut back, 2 bases at V and 5 bases at J, with 12 bases in the middle. CDR3: CASSLKLTQYGYTF. CDR3 bases: TGTGCCAGCAGTTTAAAATTGACACAGTATGGCTACACCTTC.

In the case of this clonotype: This may stem from a read error, because a much larger clone lies one nucleotide away. The chain combines TRBV5-1 with TRBJ2-3; possible D gene TRBD2, 7 bases. This CDR3 has 15 residues. The germline V and J ends were trimmed by 5 bases and 0 bases, with 13 bases remaining between them. Per germline, CDR1 SGHRS and CDR2 YFSETQ. The CDR3 reads CASSDGGRSTDTQYF. The CDR3 DNA reads TGCGCCAGCAGTGACGGGGGGCGTAGCACAGATACGCAGTATTTT. Combining the CDR3 with reference TRBV5-1 and TRBJ2-3 gives the whole variable domain KAGVTQTPRYLIKTRGQQVTLSCSPISGHRSVSWYQQTPGQGLQFLFEYFSETQRNKGNFPGRFSGRQFSNSRSEMNVSTLELGDSALYLCASSDGGRSTDTQYFGPGTRLTVL.

This clonotype was seen at least ten times. The chain couples TRBV20-1 to TRBJ2-1, with a tentative D call TRBD1 (5 bases). The V end lost 0 bases, the J end lost 12 bases, and 24 bases lay between the germline ends. CDR1 and CDR2 from the germline V gene are DFQATT and SNEGSKA (reference sequence). This CDR3 spans 16 amino acids. In DNA form, the CDR3 reads TGCAGTGCTAGAGATCAGGGTGTCAGTTCAATGAGAGGGCAGTTCTTC. Translated: CSARDQGVSSMRGQFF.

In this sample, this clonotype turned up a few times. This chain connects TRBV5-8 to TRBJ1-2; 10 nucleotides match TRBD1. The CDR3 runs to 16 residues. Germline lookup yields CDR1 SGHTS and CDR2 YDEGEE. After removal of 2 bases from V and 3 bases from J, the junction contained 7 bases not matched to a gene. CDR3 bases: TGTGCCAGCAGCTTTCACCTGACAGGGGGCGACTATGGCTACACCTTC. It encodes CASSFHLTGGDYGYTF.

This clonotype was observed at least ten times. The chain has TRBV29-1 and TRBJ2-5; D ambiguous. The V gene lost 1 base and the J gene lost 5 bases, with 14 bases spanning the gap. CDR3 length equals 14 residues. Germline V gene lookup returns CDR1 SQVTM and CDR2 ANQGSEA. The CDR3 DNA sequence: TGCAGCGTTGAAGGGGCAACCCAGCATGAGACCCAGTACTTC. Translation gives CSVEGATQHETQYF.

This clonotype occurred many times. The gene calls are TRBV2 and TRBJ2-3; D is unclear. Deletions cut 1 base from V and 0 bases from J, with 8 bases between. The CDR3 runs 15 residues. In germline, CDR1 is SNHLY, CDR2 FYNNEI. Written as DNA, the CDR3 is TGTGCCAGCAGTGAAGACAGTTCTAGCACAGATACGCAGTATTTT. Translation: CASSEDSSSTDTQYF.

This clonotype came up a few times. V is TRBV6-1 and J is TRBJ2-1; a weak D match, TRBD2 (6 bases). V was cut by 8 bases and J by 11 bases, with 13 bases left in between. Per the germline V gene, CDR1 is MNHNS and CDR2 is SASEGT. The CDR3 extends over 11 amino acids. The CDR3 DNA reads as TGTGCCAGCGGAACCGGGACTCAGCAGTTCTTC. It yields the protein CASGTGTQQFF.